This record looks at one T cell receptor beta chain sequence and its context. At least ten counts were recorded for this clonotype. Its binding antigen is unknown. No qualities accompany the bases; no much larger clone lies one base away. Sequenced using an Illumina HiSeq 2000. TCR beta chain libraries were generated by multiplex PCR amplification. High-throughput sequencing was used to analyze the amplified TCR beta chain products. TCRdb took the public reads, trimmed them with fastp at Q25, ran MiXCR for clone calling and kept in-frame beta chains. Rows are unified per CDR3 protein, each entry keeping the most common DNA and genes. This sample comprises around 290,000 distinct CDR3 sequences, 30% of them detected only once. The biggest ten clones account for around 1.1% of the sample. The trim is 3 bases for V and 15 bases for J, with a gap of 9 bases between the germline ends. Counted from cysteine to phenylalanine, this CDR3 has 10 amino acids. The kept DNA is CDR3 alone, 30 bases in frame from the first base.

This entry is derived from a study of breast tumors, draining lymph nodes, adjacent tissues (dated by TCRdb to the mid-2010s). Study-level background: TCR beta repertoires were compared across tumor, adjacent nontumor tissue and axillary lymph nodes obtained from breast cancer patients. In human breast cancer, the study set out to evaluate how tumor, surrounding tissue and draining lymph node repertoires relate to one another and whether T cells may move between these sites.

General findings and caveats noted by the study authors: In luminal-like breast cancer, tumor and nontumor tissue repertoires resembled each other significantly more than in basal-like breast cancer. The conclusion that tumor T cells originate in lymph nodes was framed as consistent with a hypothesis rather than directly demonstrated. Tumor T-cell repertoires showed less diversity than lymph node repertoires and more diversity than nontumor tissue repertoires, and tumor T-cell repertoires showed preferential V and J gene usage. The data were judged consistent with most tumor T cells deriving from the lymph node and then expanding within tumor tissue.

Lymph node samples came from the axillary draining lymph nodes of breast cancer patients. Recombination connected TRBV12-3 or TRBV12-4 to TRBJ2-4, with the D gene not clear enough to name. The sample was axillary lymph node tissue. The sequence derives from a female donor with breast cancer. Some clones in this sample may be carry-over from other donors' samples. The nucleotide sequence reads as follows: TGTGCCAGCAGTTTCCAGTGGGTGTACTTC. Its translation reads: CASSFQWVYF.